This entry is about one T cell receptor beta chain. This entry is derived from a study of blood T cell repertoires in COVID-19. The wider study: Researchers got acute and convalescent COVID-19 samples from the United States, Italy and Spain.

Assay used: immunoSEQ multiplex PCR; TCRdb lists only in-frame clones, some missing. The sample has about 300,000 clones, more than 70% seen once. The TCR sequence derives from a woman in her 30s who had recovered from COVID-19. Sequences were obtained from peripheral blood.

CDR3 nucleotides: TGTGCCTGGAGCCCTGGGAGTAGGGGCTACACCTTC. Translation: CAWSPGSRGYTF. The chain joins TRBV30 to TRBJ1-2; D is unclear. Germline CDR1 and CDR2: GTSNPN and SVGIG (reference sequence). The CDR3 has 12 amino acids. The V gene lost 3 bases and the J gene lost 8 bases, with 13 bases spanning the gap.